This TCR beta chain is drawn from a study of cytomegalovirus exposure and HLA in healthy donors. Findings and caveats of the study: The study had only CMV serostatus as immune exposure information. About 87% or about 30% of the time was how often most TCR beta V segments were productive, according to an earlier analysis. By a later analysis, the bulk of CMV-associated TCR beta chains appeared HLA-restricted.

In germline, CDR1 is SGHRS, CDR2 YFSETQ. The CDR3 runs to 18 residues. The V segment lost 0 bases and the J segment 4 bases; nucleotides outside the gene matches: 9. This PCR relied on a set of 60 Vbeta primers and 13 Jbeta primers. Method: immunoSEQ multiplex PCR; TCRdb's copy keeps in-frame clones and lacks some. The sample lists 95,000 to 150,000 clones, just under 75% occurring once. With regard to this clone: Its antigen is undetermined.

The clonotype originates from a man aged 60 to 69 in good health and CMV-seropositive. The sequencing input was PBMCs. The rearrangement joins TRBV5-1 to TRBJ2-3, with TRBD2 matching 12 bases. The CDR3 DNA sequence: TGCGCCAGCAGCTTGGGGGTCCTAGCGGGGGGGAGCTCAGATACGCAGTATTTT. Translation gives CASSLGVLAGGSSDTQYF.